Below, 32 T cell receptor beta chains from the same sample are listed, as sequenced in a study of blood T cell repertoires in COVID-19. The protocol was immunoSEQ multiplex PCR, while the TCRdb copy is restricted to in-frame clones and leaves out a portion. Of around 300,000 clones in the sample, about nine tenths were seen once. Sequencing was performed on peripheral blood. The source of these receptors is a woman in her 40s who had recovered from COVID-19.

The rearrangement joins TRBV28 to TRBJ1-3, with 8 bases fitting TRBD1. The length of the CDR3 is 17 residues. CDR1 and CDR2 from the germline V gene are MDHEN and SYDVKM. V gave up 5 bases and J gave up 0 bases; unmatched junction bases: 9. This chain's CDR3 is CASSVPGQEISGNTIYF. The CDR3 region has the DNA TGTGCCAGCAGTGTACCGGGACAGGAAATCTCTGGAAACACCATATATTTT.

This clone was detected a few times. The J gene is TRBJ1-1, the V gene TRBV3-1 (or the pseudogene TRBV3-2); 8 bases match TRBD1. From germline, CDR1 is LGHDT and CDR2 YNNKEL (reference sequence). Trimming cost V 1 base and J 2 bases; bases outside gene matches: 6. This CDR3 has 16 residues. Written as DNA, the CDR3 is TGTGCCAGCAGCCAAGTTCAGGGGGCAGGTAACACTGAAGCTTTCTTT. Residues: CASSQVQGAGNTEAFF.

V gene TRBV19 combines with J gene TRBJ2-1, with D possibly matching TRBD2 (7 bases). This CDR3 contains 15 residues. V gave up 2 bases and J gave up 5 bases, with 13 bases separating them. CDR1 LNHDA and CDR2 SQIVND come from the germline V gene (reference sequence). The chain's CDR3 is CASSIPGRGNNEQFF. As DNA, the CDR3 is TGTGCCAGTAGTATACCGGGGAGGGGGAACAATGAGCAGTTCTTC.

The chain uses TRBV27 and TRBJ2-2; tentatively, D is TRBD2 (6 bases). V was clipped by 5 bases and J by 6 bases, with 16 bases between them. Germline assignment: CDR1 MNHEY and CDR2 SMNVEV (reference sequence). This CDR3 has 15 amino acids. CDR3 DNA: TGTGCCAGCAGTGCCCTAGCTAGCGTACCCGGGGAGCTGTTTTTT. It translates to CASSALASVPGELFF.

The chain recombines TRBV7-3 with TRBJ2-3; 12 nucleotides agree with TRBD2. CDR1 and CDR2 from the germline V gene are SGHTA and FQGTGA. CDR3 length: 18 residues. Trimming took 2 bases from V and 6 from J; bases not matched to a gene: 12. This CDR3 reads CASSLYPRSSGREDTQYF. The CDR3 DNA sequence: TGTGCCAGCAGCTTATACCCCCGCTCTAGCGGGAGGGAGGATACGCAGTATTTT.

This clone was seen just once. The gene calls are TRBV12-5 and TRBJ2-3; 10 bases line up with TRBD2. Germline assignment: CDR1 LGHNT and CDR2 FRNRAP. This CDR3 has 14 residues. Unmatched junction bases numbered 10, after V lost 2 bases and J lost 14 bases. This CDR3 is CASGLPNSGRPGYF. CDR3 bases: TGTGCTAGTGGTTTGCCCAATAGCGGGAGGCCGGGGTATTTT.

The gene calls are TRBV11-3 and TRBJ2-1; D is undetermined. Trimming took off 0 bases at V and 7 bases at J, with 7 bases between the two ends. Germline V gene sequence: CDR1 SGHNT, CDR2 YENEEA. There are 13 residues in the CDR3. CDR3 nucleotide sequence: TGTGCCAGCAGCTTAGACGACATAAATGAGCAGTTCTTC. The encoded protein is CASSLDDINEQFF.

J is TRBJ1-2 and V is TRBV2; no reliable D call. V was cut by 3 bases and J by 6 bases, with 11 bases left in between. The CDR3 spans 13 residues. The germline gives CDR1 SNHLY, CDR2 FYNNEI. Written as DNA, the CDR3 is TGTGCCAGCAGTGATTACGGGGTGGATGGCTACACCTTC. Translating gives CASSDYGVDGYTF. The full variable domain, in which reference TRBV2 and TRBJ1-2 provide the parts outside the CDR3, is EPEVTQTPSHQVTQMGQEVILRCVPISNHLYFYWYRQILGQKVEFLVSFYNNEISEKSEIFDDQFSVERPDGSNFTLKIRSTKLEDSAMYFCASSDYGVDGYTFGSGTRLTVV.

V gene TRBV9 combines with J gene TRBJ2-3; 13 nucleotides agree with TRBD2. The germline V gene encodes CDR1 SGDLS and CDR2 YYNGEE. Trimming cost V 0 bases and J 9 bases; bases outside gene matches: 4. This CDR3 contains 15 residues. CDR3 loop: CASSVEGTSGTTQYF. For the CDR3, the DNA is TGTGCCAGCAGCGTAGAAGGGACTAGCGGGACCACGCAGTATTTT.

The V gene is TRBV2, the J gene TRBJ2-3; weak D call: TRBD1 (6 bases). Germline V CDR1 and CDR2: SNHLY, FYNNEI. Trimming pared 6 bases from V and 2 bases from J, leaving 15 bases between. The CDR3 runs 15 residues. The CDR3 DNA reads as TGTGCCAGCAGGCAGGAAGGGGGTTTCACAGATACGCAGTATTTT. This sequence encodes CASRQEGGFTDTQYF.

The V call is TRBV11-2, the J call TRBJ2-3; 11 bases line up with TRBD1. After removal of 5 bases from V and 2 bases from J, the junction contained 6 bases not matched to a gene. The CDR3 runs 16 residues. Germline CDR1 SGHAT, CDR2 FQNNGV. CDR3 in amino acids: CASSPRDRGATDTQYF. CDR3 nucleotide sequence: TGTGCCAGCAGCCCCCGGGACAGGGGGGCCACAGATACGCAGTATTTT.

The chain joins TRBV25-1 to TRBJ2-1; D is possibly TRBD2 (6 bases). CDR1 is MGHDK, CDR2 SYGVNS, per germline. Between the trimmed V and J ends, which lost 4 bases and 5 bases, there was a span of 9 bases. This CDR3 region has 13 residues. Here the CDR3 reads CASSGASDNEQFF. The CDR3 coding sequence is TGTGCCAGCAGTGGGGCTAGCGACAATGAGCAGTTCTTC.

This chain uses TRBV18 with TRBJ2-7; D perhaps matches TRBD1 (6 bases). The V end was cut by 6 bases, the J end by 0 bases, with 15 bases between. This CDR3 is built from 15 residues. Germline assignment: CDR1 KGHSH and CDR2 LQKENI. The CDR3 bases are TGTGCCAGCTCCCTCGAGGCACAGGGCTCCTACGAGCAGTACTTC. Its translation: CASSLEAQGSYEQYF.

Turning to this clone: Other DNA sequences in this specimen translate into the identical CDR3. The V gene is TRBV9, the J gene TRBJ2-3; 10 bases agree with TRBD2. This CDR3 has 15 amino acids. Per the germline V gene, CDR1 is SGDLS and CDR2 is YYNGEE. The V segment lost 5 bases and the J segment 1 base; nucleotides outside the gene matches: 4. CDR3 sequence: CASSTGLAGTDTQYF. CDR3 sequence (DNA): TGTGCCAGCAGTACTGGACTAGCGGGCACAGATACGCAGTATTTT. Looking up the rest from reference TRBV9 and TRBJ2-3 gives the full variable domain: DSGVTQTPKHLITATGQRVTLRCSPRSGDLSVYWYQQSLDQGLQFLIQYYNGEERAKGNILERFSAQQFPDLHSELNLSSLELGDSALYFCASSTGLAGTDTQYFGPGTRLTVL.

The rearrangement joins TRBV11-3 to TRBJ2-1; 8 positions match TRBD2. The CDR3 runs 15 residues. Losses at the gene ends were 5 bases for V and 9 bases for J; bases not matched to a gene: 12. Germline CDR1 reads SGHNT; CDR2 reads YENEEA. As DNA, the CDR3 is TGTGCCAGCAGCCAAAGCGGGAGCAATGGCGGTGAGCAGTTCTTC. Translated, it gives CASSQSGSNGGEQFF.

V usage is TRBV5-1 and J usage is TRBJ2-7, with 7 bases that match TRBD1. J lost 2 bases, V lost 6 bases, and 5 bases had no gene match. The CDR3 is made up of 13 amino acids. The V gene's germline CDR1 is SGHRS and CDR2 YFSETQ. Written as DNA, the CDR3 is TGCGCCAGCACCCGACAGGGTACCTACGAGCAGTACTTC. It is translated as CASTRQGTYEQYF.

The chain uses TRBV5-1 and TRBJ2-3, with TRBD2 matching 9 bases. The CDR3 totals 18 residues. Losses at the gene ends were 6 bases for V and 2 bases for J; bases not matched to a gene: 16. Germline-derived CDR1 and CDR2 are SGHRS and YFSETQ. CDR3 sequence reads: CASTDQGEASGNTDTQYF. In nucleotides, the CDR3 is TGCGCCAGCACTGACCAGGGGGAGGCTAGCGGGAACACAGATACGCAGTATTTT.

CDR3 residues: CASSRSQGLRSPLHF. The CDR3 coding sequence is TGTGCCAGCAGCCGATCGCAGGGCCTTCGGTCACCCCTCCACTTT. The chain couples TRBV28 to TRBJ1-6, with TRBD1 as a possible D gene (5 bases). Germline loops: CDR1 MDHEN, CDR2 SYDVKM. This CDR3 is built from 15 residues. The V end was cut by 6 bases, the J end by 10 bases, with 19 bases between.

The V call is TRBV27, the J call TRBJ1-4; the D gene is possibly TRBD1 (5 bases). V was clipped by 6 bases and J by 8 bases, with 16 bases between them. The CDR3 has 14 amino acids. Per the germline V gene, CDR1 is MNHEY and CDR2 is SMNVEV (reference sequence). The CDR3 sequence: CASSRQPGAEKLFF. CDR3 sequence (DNA): TGTGCCAGCAGCAGACAGCCTGGTGCAGAAAAACTGTTTTTT.

The chain employs TRBV11-3 and TRBJ2-3, with 9 bases that match TRBD1. This CDR3 region has 15 residues. CDR1 is SGHNT and CDR2 is YENEEA in the germline V gene. The V segment lost 4 bases and the J segment 3 bases; nucleotides outside the gene matches: 5. CDR3 sequence reads: CASSSTGGRTDTQYF. The CDR3 nucleotides read TGTGCCAGCAGCTCGACAGGGGGTAGAACAGATACGCAGTATTTT.

The chain combines TRBV3-1 (or the pseudogene TRBV3-2) with TRBJ1-1, with D uncertain. Germline V gene sequence: CDR1 LGHDT, CDR2 YNNKEL (reference sequence). This CDR3 comprises 14 residues. Trimming cost V 4 bases and J 4 bases, with 13 bases left between them. This chain's CDR3 is CASSPHRGATEAFF. CDR3 DNA: TGTGCCAGCAGCCCTCATCGGGGAGCCACTGAAGCTTTCTTT.

V gene TRBV7-2 combines with J gene TRBJ2-7, with D tentatively TRBD2 (7 bases). This CDR3 is built from 14 residues. In germline, CDR1 is SGHTA, CDR2 FQGNSA. Trimming pared 4 bases from V and 4 bases from J, leaving 14 bases between. The CDR3 is CASSSQGGGYEQYF. DNA of the CDR3: TGTGCCAGCAGCTCCCAAGGGGGGGGTTACGAGCAGTACTTC.

This chain joins TRBV24-1 and TRBJ1-5; perhaps TRBD1 as D (5 bases). The CDR3 is made up of 15 amino acids. Per the germline V gene, CDR1 is KGHDR and CDR2 is SFDVKD. V was pared by 5 bases and J by 5 bases, with 15 bases between. The CDR3 loop reads CATSGKQGTDQPQHF. The CDR3 DNA reads TGTGCCACCAGTGGAAAGCAGGGAACGGATCAGCCCCAGCATTTT.

The J gene is TRBJ2-5, the V gene TRBV9; 9 nucleotides line up with TRBD2. CDR3 length: 17 residues. Germline V CDR1 and CDR2: SGDLS, YYNGEE. J was trimmed by 2 bases and V by 6 bases; bases with no gene match: 14. CDR3 amino acids: CASTQGVASGIQETQYF. DNA of the CDR3: TGTGCCAGCACCCAAGGGGTGGCTAGCGGGATTCAAGAGACCCAGTACTTC. The full variable domain, with the rest looked up from reference TRBV9 and TRBJ2-5, is DSGVTQTPKHLITATGQRVTLRCSPRSGDLSVYWYQQSLDQGLQFLIQYYNGEERAKGNILERFSAQQFPDLHSELNLSSLELGDSALYFCASTQGVASGIQETQYFGPGTRLLVL.

The J gene is TRBJ2-5, the V gene TRBV4-1; the match to TRBD1 covers 8 bases. V lost 4 bases and J lost 1; bases outside the gene matches: 8. The CDR3 is made up of 16 amino acids. Germline V gene sequence: CDR1 MGHRA, CDR2 YSYEKL. CDR3 coding DNA: TGCGCCAGCAGCCTCGGGACAGGCGCTCTCCAAGAGACCCAGTACTTC. As protein: CASSLGTGALQETQYF.

This clone was seen only once. The genes are TRBV27 and TRBJ1-1, with unresolved D. Per germline, CDR1 MNHEY and CDR2 SMNVEV (reference sequence). The CDR3 loop spans 14 amino acids. V lost 1 base and J 3 bases, leaving 9 bases between the germline ends. The CDR3 sequence: CASSLYRRDTEAFF. In nucleotides, the CDR3 is TGTGCCAGCAGTTTATATAGGAGGGACACTGAAGCTTTCTTT.

This clone was seen only once. The rearrangement uses TRBV3-1 (or the pseudogene TRBV3-2) and TRBJ2-5; D may be TRBD2 (5 bases). The CDR3 covers 14 residues. CDR1 and CDR2 from the germline V gene are LGHDT and YNNKEL (reference sequence). V was trimmed by 5 bases and J by 3 bases, leaving 13 bases between them. This CDR3 reads CASSSSSGKETQYF. The CDR3 DNA reads as TGTGCCAGCAGCTCGTCGAGCGGAAAAGAGACCCAGTACTTC.

CDR3 in amino acids: CASSLVGTSGYEQYF. The CDR3, as DNA: TGTGCCAGCAGCTTAGTTGGGACTAGCGGCTACGAGCAGTACTTC. The chain is built from TRBV11-2 and TRBJ2-7; 11 positions match TRBD2. Germline V gives CDR1 SGHAT, CDR2 FQNNGV. Trimming at V came to 1 base and at J to 3 bases, leaving 2 bases not matched to a gene. The CDR3 totals 15 residues.

This clone was counted a few times. The V call is TRBV30, the J call TRBJ1-1; TRBD1 might be the D (6 bases). Germline CDR1 reads GTSNPN; CDR2 reads SVGIG (reference sequence). The ends were cut back, 1 base at V and 1 base at J, with 7 bases in the middle. CDR3 length equals 13 residues. The CDR3: CAWSGTANTEAFF. DNA for the CDR3: TGTGCCTGGAGTGGGACAGCGAACACTGAAGCTTTCTTT.

The rearrangement joins TRBV27 to TRBJ1-2, with TRBD1 matching over 7 bases. CDR1 and CDR2 from the germline V gene are MNHEY and SMNVEV (reference sequence). CDR3 size: 15 residues. V was clipped by 5 bases and J by 8 bases; unmatched bases: 14. DNA of the CDR3: TGTGCCAGCAGTCTCTGGACAGGTGACCTTCGAGGCTACACCTTC. Translation: CASSLWTGDLRGYTF.

The chain is built from TRBV28 and TRBJ2-1, with 9 bases that match TRBD2. The junction had 16 bases not matched to a gene; V was cut back by 5 bases and J by 8 bases. The CDR3 covers 17 residues. Germline loops: CDR1 MDHEN, CDR2 SYDVKM. The CDR3: CASSLPMGREGWYEQFF. The DNA of the CDR3 is TGTGCCAGCAGTCTCCCGATGGGGCGGGAGGGTTGGTATGAGCAGTTCTTC.

A single count supports this clone. The rearrangement links TRBV5-3 to TRBJ1-3; D ambiguous. TRBV5-3 is an ORF, with its function uncertain. With 1 base removed from V and 0 bases from J, the gap between germline ends came to 20 bases. The CDR3 has 19 amino acids. The DNA of the CDR3 is TGTGCCAGAAGCTTGAAGGTTGGTCCGGGGTCGAGCTCTGGAAACACCATATATTTT. This translates into CARSLKVGPGSSSGNTIYF.